What follows are 10 T cell receptor beta chains derived from one specimen sequenced in a study of cytomegalovirus exposure and HLA in healthy donors. Here immunoSEQ multiplex PCR was the method, and the copy in TCRdb shows in-frame clones only, minus some. The sample shows about 160,000 clones, 85% to 90% of them seen only once. Material: PBMCs. Source of these receptors: a woman in her twenties or thirties in good health and CMV-seronegative.

This rearrangement joins TRBV14 to TRBJ2-1, with TRBD1 matching over 9 bases. With V trimmed by 6 bases and J by 6 bases, 9 bases remained unmatched. CDR3 length: 15 amino acids. Per germline, CDR1 SGHDN and CDR2 FVKESK. The CDR3 coding sequence is TGTGCCAGCAGACGTACTGGGACAGGGCGCAATGAGCAGTTCTTC. Translating gives CASRRTGTGRNEQFF.

The V gene is TRBV7-3, the J gene TRBJ1-2; weak D call: TRBD1 (5 bases). V lost 4 bases and J 8 bases, leaving 14 bases between the germline ends. This CDR3 has 13 amino acids. Per germline, CDR1 SGHTA and CDR2 FQGTGA. Here the CDR3 DNA reads TGTGCCAGCAGCTCCACAGGAGCGGGGGGCTACACCTTC. This codes for CASSSTGAGGYTF.

The chain couples TRBV6-1 to TRBJ1-1; TRBD1 matches 7 bases. CDR1 and CDR2 from the germline V gene are MNHNS and SASEGT. Losses at the gene ends were 4 bases for V and 1 base for J; bases not matched to a gene: 6. This CDR3 has 15 amino acids. The CDR3 nucleotides are TGTGCCAGCAGTGCGGGACAGATTTCGAACACTGAAGCTTTCTTT. This codes for CASSAGQISNTEAFF.

This clone was seen only once. The chain's CDR3 is CASKVGTNTEAFF. DNA for the CDR3: TGTGCCAGCAAGGTTGGGACGAACACTGAAGCTTTCTTT. The rearrangement joins TRBV6-4 to TRBJ1-1; TRBD1 might be the D (5 bases). From germline, CDR1 is MRHNA and CDR2 SNTAGT. V was shortened by 7 bases and J by 1 base, with 10 bases between the two germline ends. This CDR3 contains 13 residues.

The CDR3 bases are TGTGCCAGTAGAGTAGGGTCTTCTCCTAACTATGGCTACACCTTC. Translation: CASRVGSSPNYGYTF. This chain connects TRBV19 to TRBJ1-2, with D unresolved. V dropped 6 bases and J dropped 0 bases, with 14 bases sitting between them. This CDR3 spans 15 amino acids. The V gene's germline CDR1 is LNHDA and CDR2 SQIVND (reference sequence).

V usage is TRBV5-1 and J usage is TRBJ2-7; 7 bases fit TRBD1. V was pared by 3 bases and J by 2 bases, with 5 bases of the junction left unmatched. The V gene's germline CDR1 is SGHRS and CDR2 YFSETQ. CDR3 length equals 14 residues. The CDR3, as DNA: TGCGCCAGCAGCTCCACAGGGGTCCCCTACGAGCAGTACTTC. Its protein product is CASSSTGVPYEQYF.

The chain employs TRBV6-1 and TRBJ1-2; unclear D gene. Germline assignment: CDR1 MNHNS and CDR2 SASEGT. There are 12 residues in the CDR3. Trimming left V 6 bases short and J 3 bases short, with 8 bases between. CDR3 loop: CASSPEDYGYTF. CDR3 nucleotides: TGTGCCAGCAGCCCTGAAGACTATGGCTACACCTTC.

The V call is TRBV19, the J call TRBJ2-1, with TRBD2 matching 8 bases. CDR1 LNHDA and CDR2 SQIVND come from the germline V gene (reference sequence). The CDR3 is 15 amino acids. The V gene end was trimmed by 9 bases and the J gene end by 2 bases; junction bases not matched to a gene: 9. The CDR3 nucleotides are TGTGCCAGCAAGAACGACGGGGGGGCCTACAATGAGCAGTTCTTC. Its translation is CASKNDGGAYNEQFF. Full variable domain (missing parts from reference TRBV19 and TRBJ2-1): DGGITQSPKYLFRKEGQNVTLSCEQNLNHDAMYWYRQDPGQGLRLIYYSQIVNDFQKGDIAEGYSVSREKKESFPLTVTSAQKNPTAFYLCASKNDGGAYNEQFFGPGTRLTVL.

A few counts support this clone. The chain employs TRBV5-4 and TRBJ1-2; 7 positions match TRBD1. This CDR3 is 18 amino acids long. The trim removed 4 bases at V and 4 bases at J, leaving 19 bases unmatched. CDR1 is SGHNT and CDR2 is YYREEE in the germline V gene (reference sequence). The CDR3, as DNA: TGTGCCAGCAGCCCTCGGGTACTAGGTGAGGGACAGATCTATGGCTACACCTTC. Translated: CASSPRVLGEGQIYGYTF.

The gene calls are TRBV5-1 and TRBJ1-3; maybe TRBD1 (5 bases). The CDR3 consists of 15 residues. The V gene lost 4 bases and the J gene lost 4 bases, with 15 bases spanning the gap. Per the germline V gene, CDR1 is SGHRS and CDR2 is YFSETQ. The CDR3 coding sequence is TGCGCCAGCAGCCCTCTTGGGGCTCGCGGAAACACCATATATTTT. Translating gives CASSPLGARGNTIYF.